These T cell receptor beta chains were read from a single sample in a study of blood T cell repertoires in COVID-19. Sequencing was performed with immunoSEQ multiplex PCR; in TCRdb, only in-frame clones are kept and a portion is missing. The repertoire includes tens of thousands of clones, approximately 82% of them detected once, and around 45% sits in the top ten. Sequenced material: peripheral blood. The receptors were sampled from a woman of 80 years or more with acute or convalescent COVID-19. Both conserved end residues are part of each CDR3. A D gene is named only where the DNA matches it firmly. Clone size, where shown, is once, few, many, or a class for clones that have expanded.

length: 14; J: TRBJ1-1; size: NA; D: NA; V: TRBV5-4; DNA: TGTGCCAGCAGCTTGGGCAGGGAGGGGACTGAAGCTTTCTTT; CDR3: CASSLGREGTEAFF
length: 12; J: TRBJ2-5; size: once; D: NA; V: TRBV10-1; DNA: TGCGCCACCCAGGGGGGAAGAGAGACCCAGTACTTC; CDR3: CATQGGRETQYF
length: 15; J: TRBJ2-5; size: NA; D: NA; V: TRBV4-2; DNA: TGTGCCAGCAGCGCAAGCCCCCGGGGAGAAGAGACCCAGTACTTC; CDR3: CASSASPRGEETQYF
length: 16; J: TRBJ2-3; size: NA; D: NA; V: TRBV6-2/TRBV6-3; DNA: TGTGCCAGCAGTTACGGTGGGGGCCCTATAAGGGATACGCAGTATTTT; CDR3: CASSYGGGPIRDTQYF
length: 14; J: TRBJ1-4; size: NA; D: NA; V: TRBV7-6; DNA: TGTGCCAGCAGCTTAGGGCAGGGTAATGAAAAACTGTTTTTT; CDR3: CASSLGQGNEKLFF
length: 16; J: TRBJ2-7; size: few; D: TRBD1; V: TRBV5-1; DNA: TGCGCCAGCAGCTTTTCCGGGACAGGGGTCTCCTACGAGCAGTACTTC; CDR3: CASSFSGTGVSYEQYF
length: 17; J: TRBJ2-1; size: NA; D: TRBD2; V: TRBV11-2; DNA: TGTGCCAGCAGCTTTCACATAGCGGGGGGTTCCTACAATGAGCAGTTCTTC; CDR3: CASSFHIAGGSYNEQFF
length: 14; J: TRBJ1-5; size: NA; D: NA; V: TRBV19; DNA: TGTGCCAGTAGGGGGGCAGGGGAGAATCAGCCCCAGCATTTT; CDR3: CASRGAGENQPQHF
length: 12; J: TRBJ1-2; size: NA; D: NA; V: TRBV19; DNA: TGTGCCAGTAACAGTCTTCCGGATGGCTACACCTTC; CDR3: CASNSLPDGYTF
length: 18; J: TRBJ2-3; size: NA; D: TRBD2; V: TRBV11-2; DNA: TGTGCCAGCAGCTCACGGACTAGCGGGGGGCCTAGCACAGATACGCAGTATTTT; CDR3: CASSSRTSGGPSTDTQYF
length: 12; J: TRBJ2-5; size: NA; D: NA; V: TRBV27; DNA: TGTGCCAGCAGCCGTACAGGGGAGACCCAGTACTTC; CDR3: CASSRTGETQYF
length: 16; J: TRBJ2-2; size: once; D: NA; V: TRBV7-2; DNA: TGTGCCAGCAGCTTATTTGCGGGTGCGAACACCGGGGAGCTGTTTTTT; CDR3: CASSLFAGANTGELFF
length: 17; J: TRBJ2-6; size: NA; D: TRBD1; V: TRBV19; DNA: TGTGCCAGTAGCCGGGACAGGGGAGGCCCTGGGGCCAACGTCCTGACTTTC; CDR3: CASSRDRGGPGANVLTF
length: 14; J: TRBJ1-6; size: once; D: NA; V: TRBV10-2; DNA: TGCGCCAGCAGACTTCCGTCGGGTCCATCACCCCTCCACTTT; CDR3: CASRLPSGPSPLHF
length: 12; J: TRBJ1-1; size: NA; D: NA; V: TRBV30; DNA: TGTGCCTGGAGGCCGCGGGAGGGGACGGCTTTCTTT; CDR3: CAWRPREGTAFF
length: 13; J: TRBJ1-2; size: NA; D: NA; V: TRBV6-1; DNA: TGTGCCAGCACTGAAGGGTTAAGGGGGGGCTACACCTTC; CDR3: CASTEGLRGGYTF
length: 17; J: TRBJ2-5; size: NA; D: NA; V: TRBV6-1; DNA: TGTGCCAGCAGTGAAGCGCTTCTGCAGGGAAATGACGAGACCCAGTACTTC; CDR3: CASSEALLQGNDETQYF
length: 15; J: TRBJ2-3; size: NA; D: TRBD2; V: TRBV5-4; DNA: TGTGCCAGCAGCTTGGGGCGGGGGAGCACAGATACGCAGTATTTT; CDR3: CASSLGRGSTDTQYF
length: 15; J: TRBJ2-3; size: NA; D: NA; V: TRBV7-2; DNA: TGTGCCAGCACCTCTCCTTCGGGAGGCACAGATACGCAGTATTTT; CDR3: CASTSPSGGTDTQYF
length: 15; J: TRBJ1-4; size: NA; D: TRBD1; V: TRBV7-2; DNA: TGTGCCAGCAGCCCCCTGGGACAGTATGGAGAAAAACTGTTTTTT; CDR3: CASSPLGQYGEKLFF
length: 17; J: TRBJ1-2; size: NA; D: TRBD1; V: TRBV9; DNA: TGTGCCAGCAGCGTAGGGGGACAGGGGATAGCTAACTATGGCTACACCTTC; CDR3: CASSVGGQGIANYGYTF
length: 15; J: TRBJ1-3; size: NA; D: NA; V: TRBV19; DNA: TGTGCCAGTAGTATAGCGCGCGGCGCTGGAAACACCATATATTTT; CDR3: CASSIARGAGNTIYF
length: 16; J: TRBJ2-5; size: once; D: TRBD1; V: TRBV18; DNA: TGTGCCAGCTCACGCCCCCCGGACAGGATCCAAGAGACCCAGTACTTC; CDR3: CASSRPPDRIQETQYF